This T cell receptor (beta chain) came from a study of multiple sclerosis patients with progressive multifocal leukoencephalopathy. Germline V gene data show CDR1 as SGHVS and CDR2 as FQNEAQ. V lost 5 bases and J lost 6; bases outside the gene matches: 12. The CDR3 consists of 17 residues. Sequencing was at survey level. Libraries were prepared by immunoSEQ multiplex PCR; TCRdb keeps only in-frame clonotypes and omits some of them. This sample has around 25,000 clones; under 95% occur once, and the top ten carry approximately 2.4%. As to time point: about a year of natalizumab therapy. Specimen: PBMCs, collected from a patient treated with natalizumab. The TCR was taken from a man aged 25-40 years with multiple sclerosis. The rearrangement uses TRBV7-8 and TRBJ2-2, with TRBD2 matching over 10 bases. In nucleotides, the CDR3 is TGTGCCAGCAGCCGGGCCCGCGCTAGCGGGAGATCCGGGGAGCTGTTTTTT. Its translation: CASSRARASGRSGELFF.